This TCR beta chain originates from a study of CD4 T cells in relation to SARS-CoV-2 and coronaviruses. About the study: Crossreactive spike epitopes shared across donors were mapped to their HLA restriction.

Concerning this clone: No antigen is known for it. Other DNA sequences from this sample encode an identical CDR3 as well.

The repertoire was sequenced with immunoSEQ multiplex PCR; TCRdb's copy has only in-frame clones and lacks some. In the table there are 9,500 to 15,000 clones, approximately 82% of which are singletons. This CDR3 is built from 15 residues. Germline V gene data show CDR1 as SEHNR and CDR2 as FQNEAQ (reference sequence). V lost 4 bases and J 0 bases, leaving 13 bases between the germline ends. Unexposed donor CD4+ T cells date from about 2011-2019, before the COVID-19 pandemic. After about 11 days of culture, CD4+ T cells were isolated. The chain is built from TRBV7-9 and TRBJ2-7; D call uncertain. Sample: CD4+ T cells from PBMCs, cultured in vitro. This TCR was sampled from a human donor in good health. The CDR3 region is CASSWGTGSSYEQYF. CDR3 in DNA: TGTGCCAGCAGCTGGGGAACGGGTAGCTCCTACGAGCAGTACTTC.